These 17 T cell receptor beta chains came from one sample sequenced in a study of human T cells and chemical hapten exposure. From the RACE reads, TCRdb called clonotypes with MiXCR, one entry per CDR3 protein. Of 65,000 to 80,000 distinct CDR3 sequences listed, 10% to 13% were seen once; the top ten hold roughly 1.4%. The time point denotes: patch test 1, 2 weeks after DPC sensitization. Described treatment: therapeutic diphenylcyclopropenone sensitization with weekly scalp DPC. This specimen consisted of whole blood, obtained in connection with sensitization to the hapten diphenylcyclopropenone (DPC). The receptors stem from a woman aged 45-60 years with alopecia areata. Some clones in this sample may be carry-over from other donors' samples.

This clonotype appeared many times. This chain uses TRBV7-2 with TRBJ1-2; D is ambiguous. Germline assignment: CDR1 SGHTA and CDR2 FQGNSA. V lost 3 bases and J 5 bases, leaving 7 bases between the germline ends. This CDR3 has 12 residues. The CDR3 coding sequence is TGTGCCAGCAGCTTGACTGGTTATGGCTACACCTTC. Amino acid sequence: CASSLTGYGYTF.

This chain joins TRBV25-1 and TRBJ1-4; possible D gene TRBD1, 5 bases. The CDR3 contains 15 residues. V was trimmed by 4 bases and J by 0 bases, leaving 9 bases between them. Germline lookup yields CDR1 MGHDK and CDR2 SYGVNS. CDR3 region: CASSVDSTTNEKLFF. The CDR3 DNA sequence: TGTGCCAGCAGTGTTGACAGTACAACTAATGAAAAACTGTTTTTT.

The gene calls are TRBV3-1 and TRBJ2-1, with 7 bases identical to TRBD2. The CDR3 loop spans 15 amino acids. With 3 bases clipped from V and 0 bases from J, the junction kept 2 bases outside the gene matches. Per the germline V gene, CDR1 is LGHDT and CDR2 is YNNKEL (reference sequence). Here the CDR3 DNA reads TGTGCCAGCAGCCACTGGACTAGCTCCTACAATGAGCAGTTCTTC. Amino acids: CASSHWTSSYNEQFF.

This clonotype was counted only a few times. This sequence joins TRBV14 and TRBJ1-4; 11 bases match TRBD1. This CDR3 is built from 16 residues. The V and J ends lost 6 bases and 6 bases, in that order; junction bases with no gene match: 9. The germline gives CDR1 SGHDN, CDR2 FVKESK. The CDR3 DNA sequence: TGTGCCAGCAGTCTAGAACGGGGACAGGGGGATGAAAAACTGTTTTTT. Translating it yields CASSLERGQGDEKLFF.

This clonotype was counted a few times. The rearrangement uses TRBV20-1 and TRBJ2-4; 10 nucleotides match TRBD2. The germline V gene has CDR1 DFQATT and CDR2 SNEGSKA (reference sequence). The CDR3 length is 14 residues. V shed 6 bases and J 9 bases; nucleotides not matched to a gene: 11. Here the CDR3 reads CSALSLAGVGIQYF. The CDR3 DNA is TGCAGTGCCCTCTCTCTAGCGGGAGTCGGCATTCAGTACTTC.

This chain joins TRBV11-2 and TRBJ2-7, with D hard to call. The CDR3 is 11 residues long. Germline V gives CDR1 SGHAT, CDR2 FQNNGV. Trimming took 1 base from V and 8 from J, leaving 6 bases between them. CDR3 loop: CASSLARKQYF. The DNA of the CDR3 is TGTGCCAGCAGCTTAGCCCGCAAGCAGTACTTC.

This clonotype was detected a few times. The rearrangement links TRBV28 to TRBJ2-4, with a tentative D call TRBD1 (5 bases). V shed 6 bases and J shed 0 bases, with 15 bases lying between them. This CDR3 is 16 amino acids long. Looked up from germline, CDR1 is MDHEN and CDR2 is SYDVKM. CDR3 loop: CASSRTGSLAKNIQYF. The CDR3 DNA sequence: TGTGCCAGCAGCAGAACAGGTTCCCTAGCCAAAAACATTCAGTACTTC.

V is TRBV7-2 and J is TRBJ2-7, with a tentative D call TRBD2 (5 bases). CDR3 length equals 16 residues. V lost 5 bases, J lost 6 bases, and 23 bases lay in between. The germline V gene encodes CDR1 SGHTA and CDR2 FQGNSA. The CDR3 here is CASSPTAARGATEQYF. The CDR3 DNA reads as TGTGCCAGCAGCCCAACAGCAGCCCGGGGTGCTACCGAGCAGTACTTC.

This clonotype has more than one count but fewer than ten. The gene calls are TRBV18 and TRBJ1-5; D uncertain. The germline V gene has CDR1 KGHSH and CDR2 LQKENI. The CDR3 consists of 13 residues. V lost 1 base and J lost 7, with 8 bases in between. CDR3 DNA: TGTGCCAGCTCACCACGAGGTCTCCAGCCCCAGCATTTT. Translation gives CASSPRGLQPQHF.

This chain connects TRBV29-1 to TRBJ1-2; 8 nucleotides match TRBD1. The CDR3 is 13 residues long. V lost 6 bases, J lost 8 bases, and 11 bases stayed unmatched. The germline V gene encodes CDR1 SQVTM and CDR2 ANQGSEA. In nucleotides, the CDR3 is TGCAGCGTAGACGCACGGACAGGGATCGGCTACACCTTC. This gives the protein CSVDARTGIGYTF.

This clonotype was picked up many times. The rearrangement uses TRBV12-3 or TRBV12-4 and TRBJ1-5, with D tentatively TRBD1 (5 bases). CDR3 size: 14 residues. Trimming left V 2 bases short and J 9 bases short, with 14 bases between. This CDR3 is CASSLTQGRGPQHF. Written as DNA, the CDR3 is TGTGCCAGCAGTTTAACCCAGGGACGAGGGCCCCAGCATTTT.

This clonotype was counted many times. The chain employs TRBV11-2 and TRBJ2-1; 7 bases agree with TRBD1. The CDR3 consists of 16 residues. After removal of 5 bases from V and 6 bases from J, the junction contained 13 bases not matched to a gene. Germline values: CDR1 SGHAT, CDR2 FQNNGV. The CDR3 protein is CASSQLKGGAGNEQFF. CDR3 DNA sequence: TGTGCCAGCAGCCAACTAAAAGGGGGCGCTGGCAATGAGCAGTTCTTC.

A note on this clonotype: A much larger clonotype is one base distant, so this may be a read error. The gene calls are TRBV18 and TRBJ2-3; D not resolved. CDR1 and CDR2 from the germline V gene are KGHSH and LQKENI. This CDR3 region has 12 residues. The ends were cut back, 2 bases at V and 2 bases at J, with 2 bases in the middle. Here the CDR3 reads CASSPTTDTQYF. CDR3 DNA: TGTGCCAGCTCACCAACCACAGATACGCAGTATTTT.

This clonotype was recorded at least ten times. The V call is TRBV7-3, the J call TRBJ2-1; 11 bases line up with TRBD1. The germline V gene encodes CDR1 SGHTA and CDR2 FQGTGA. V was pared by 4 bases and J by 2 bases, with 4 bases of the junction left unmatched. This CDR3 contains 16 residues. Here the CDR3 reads CASSSQGQGAYNEQFF. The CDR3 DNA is TGTGCCAGCAGCTCCCAGGGACAGGGGGCCTACAATGAGCAGTTCTTC.

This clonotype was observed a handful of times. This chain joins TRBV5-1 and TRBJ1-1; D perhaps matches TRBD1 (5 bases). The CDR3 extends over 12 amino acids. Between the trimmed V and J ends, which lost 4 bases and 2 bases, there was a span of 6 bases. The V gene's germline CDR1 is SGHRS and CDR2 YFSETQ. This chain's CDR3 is CASSGANTEAFF. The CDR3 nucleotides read TGCGCCAGCAGCGGGGCTAACACTGAAGCTTTCTTT.

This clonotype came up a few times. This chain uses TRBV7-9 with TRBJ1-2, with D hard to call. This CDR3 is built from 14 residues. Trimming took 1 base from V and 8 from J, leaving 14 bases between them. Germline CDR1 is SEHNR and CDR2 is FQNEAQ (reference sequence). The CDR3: CASSLEVGGRGYTF. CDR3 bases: TGTGCCAGCAGCTTAGAAGTCGGAGGGAGAGGCTACACCTTC.

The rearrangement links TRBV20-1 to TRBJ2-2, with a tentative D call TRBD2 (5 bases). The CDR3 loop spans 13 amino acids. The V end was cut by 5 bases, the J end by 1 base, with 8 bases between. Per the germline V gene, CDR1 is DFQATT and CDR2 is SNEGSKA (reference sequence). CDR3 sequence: CSALDWNTGELFF. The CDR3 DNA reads TGCAGTGCTCTGGACTGGAACACCGGGGAGCTGTTTTTT.